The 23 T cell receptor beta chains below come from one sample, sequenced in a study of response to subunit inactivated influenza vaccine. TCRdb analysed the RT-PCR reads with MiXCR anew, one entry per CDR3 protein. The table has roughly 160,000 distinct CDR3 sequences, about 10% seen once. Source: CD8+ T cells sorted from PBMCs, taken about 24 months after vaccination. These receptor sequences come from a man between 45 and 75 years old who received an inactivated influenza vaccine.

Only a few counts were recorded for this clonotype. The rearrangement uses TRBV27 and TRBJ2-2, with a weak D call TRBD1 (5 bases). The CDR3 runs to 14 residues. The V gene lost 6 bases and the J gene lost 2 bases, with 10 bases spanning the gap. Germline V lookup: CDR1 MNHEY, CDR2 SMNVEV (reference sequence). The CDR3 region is CASSFDRNTGELFF. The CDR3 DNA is TGTGCCAGCAGCTTCGACAGAAACACCGGGGAGCTGTTTTTT.

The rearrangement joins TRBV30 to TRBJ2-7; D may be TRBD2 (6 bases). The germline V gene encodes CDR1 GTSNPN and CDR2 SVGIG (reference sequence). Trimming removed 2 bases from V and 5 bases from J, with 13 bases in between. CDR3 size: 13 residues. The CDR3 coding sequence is TGTGCCTGGAGTTCCGGGAGAAGGGACGAGCAGTACTTC. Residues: CAWSSGRRDEQYF.

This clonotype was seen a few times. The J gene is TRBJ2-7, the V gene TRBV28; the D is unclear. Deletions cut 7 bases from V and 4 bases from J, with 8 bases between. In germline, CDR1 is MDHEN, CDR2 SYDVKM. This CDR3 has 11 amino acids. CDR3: CASNRAYEQYF. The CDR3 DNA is TGTGCCAGCAACCGGGCGTACGAGCAGTACTTC.

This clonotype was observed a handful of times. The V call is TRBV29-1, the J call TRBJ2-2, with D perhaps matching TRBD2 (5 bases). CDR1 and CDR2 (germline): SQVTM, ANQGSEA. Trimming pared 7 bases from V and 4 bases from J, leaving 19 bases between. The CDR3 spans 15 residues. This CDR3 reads CSADTGGWGTGELFF. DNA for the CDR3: TGCAGCGCCGACACCGGAGGCTGGGGCACCGGGGAGCTGTTTTTT.

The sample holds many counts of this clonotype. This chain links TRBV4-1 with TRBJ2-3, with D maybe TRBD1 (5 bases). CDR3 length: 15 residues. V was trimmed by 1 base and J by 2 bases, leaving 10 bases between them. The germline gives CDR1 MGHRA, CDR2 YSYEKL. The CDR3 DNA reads TGCGCCAGCAGCCAAGGGGCAGGGTCCACAGATACGCAGTATTTT. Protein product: CASSQGAGSTDTQYF.

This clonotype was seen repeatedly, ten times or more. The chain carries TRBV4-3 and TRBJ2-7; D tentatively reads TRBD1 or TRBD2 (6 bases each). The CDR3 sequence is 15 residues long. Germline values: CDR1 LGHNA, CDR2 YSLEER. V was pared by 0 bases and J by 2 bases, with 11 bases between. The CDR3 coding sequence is TGCGCCAGCAGCCAAGATCGGAGGGGGGCCTACGAGCAGTACTTC. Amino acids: CASSQDRRGAYEQYF.

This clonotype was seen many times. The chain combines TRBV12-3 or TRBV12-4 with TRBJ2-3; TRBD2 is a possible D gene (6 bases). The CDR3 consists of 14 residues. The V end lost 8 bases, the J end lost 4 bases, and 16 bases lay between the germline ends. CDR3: CASAPGVVADTQYF. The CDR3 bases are TGTGCCAGCGCCCCGGGGGTAGTGGCAGATACGCAGTATTTT.

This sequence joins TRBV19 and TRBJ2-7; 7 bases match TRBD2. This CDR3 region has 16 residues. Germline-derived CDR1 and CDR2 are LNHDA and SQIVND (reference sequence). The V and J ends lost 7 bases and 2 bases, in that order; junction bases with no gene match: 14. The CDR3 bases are TGTGCCAGTACCCCAAGTGGCGCGGGAGACCCCTACGAGCAGTACTTC. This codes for CASTPSGAGDPYEQYF.

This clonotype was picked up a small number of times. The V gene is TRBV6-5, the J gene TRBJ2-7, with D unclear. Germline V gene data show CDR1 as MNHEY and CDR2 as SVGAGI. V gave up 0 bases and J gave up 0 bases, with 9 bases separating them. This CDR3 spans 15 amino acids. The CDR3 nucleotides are TGTGCCAGCAGTTACTCTCGTCCCTACTCCTACGAGCAGTACTTC. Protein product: CASSYSRPYSYEQYF.

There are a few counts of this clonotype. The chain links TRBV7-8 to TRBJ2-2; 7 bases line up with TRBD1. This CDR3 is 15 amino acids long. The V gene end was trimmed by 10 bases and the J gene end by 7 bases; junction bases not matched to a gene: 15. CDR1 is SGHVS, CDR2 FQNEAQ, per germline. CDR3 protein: CATRSRDSTSGELFF. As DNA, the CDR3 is TGTGCCACGAGGTCACGGGACAGTACCAGCGGGGAGCTGTTTTTT.

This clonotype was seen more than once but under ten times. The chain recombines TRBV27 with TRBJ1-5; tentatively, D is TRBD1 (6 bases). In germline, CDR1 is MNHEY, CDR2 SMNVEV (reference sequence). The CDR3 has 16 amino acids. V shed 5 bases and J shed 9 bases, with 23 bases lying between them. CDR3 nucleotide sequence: TGTGCCAGCAGTCCCTTAAACAGGGAGGGGGGGTGGCCCCAGCATTTT. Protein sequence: CASSPLNREGGWPQHF.

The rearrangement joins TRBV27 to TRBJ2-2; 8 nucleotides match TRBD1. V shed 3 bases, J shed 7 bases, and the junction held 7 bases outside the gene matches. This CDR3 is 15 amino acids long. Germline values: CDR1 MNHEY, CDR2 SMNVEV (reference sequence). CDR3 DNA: TGTGCCAGCAGTTTTAGCAGGGGGCGTATCGGGGAGCTGTTTTTT. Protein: CASSFSRGRIGELFF.

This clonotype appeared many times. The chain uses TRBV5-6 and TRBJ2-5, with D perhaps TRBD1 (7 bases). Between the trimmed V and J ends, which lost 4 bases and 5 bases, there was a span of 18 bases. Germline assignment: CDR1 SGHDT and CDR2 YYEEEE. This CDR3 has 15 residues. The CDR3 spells CASSTRQGGRETQYF. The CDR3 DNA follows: TGTGCCAGCAGCACTCGACAGGGAGGTCGGGAGACCCAGTACTTC.

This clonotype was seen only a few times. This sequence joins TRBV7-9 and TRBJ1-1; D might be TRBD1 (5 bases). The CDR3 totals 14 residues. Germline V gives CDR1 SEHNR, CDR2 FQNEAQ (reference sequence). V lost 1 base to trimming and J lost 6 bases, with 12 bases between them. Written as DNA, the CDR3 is TGTGCCAGCAGCTTAGGGGGCGAAATGGCTGAAGCTTTCTTT. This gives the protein CASSLGGEMAEAFF.

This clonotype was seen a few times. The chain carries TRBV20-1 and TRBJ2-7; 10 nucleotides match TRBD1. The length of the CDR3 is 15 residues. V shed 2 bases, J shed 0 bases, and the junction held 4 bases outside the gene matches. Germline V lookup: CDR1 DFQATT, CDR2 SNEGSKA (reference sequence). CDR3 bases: TGCAGTGCTAGAAATGGACAGGGGGTCTCCTACGAGCAGTACTTC. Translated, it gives CSARNGQGVSYEQYF.

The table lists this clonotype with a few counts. The chain's CDR3 is CASSPAHNGETQYF. CDR3 DNA sequence: TGTGCCAGCAGTCCAGCACATAACGGGGAGACCCAGTACTTC. The rearrangement joins TRBV28 to TRBJ2-5; no firm D call. The CDR3 loop spans 14 amino acids. V lost 5 bases to trimming and J lost 5 bases, with 15 bases between them. CDR1 is MDHEN and CDR2 is SYDVKM in the germline V gene. Combining the CDR3 with reference TRBV28 and TRBJ2-5 gives the whole variable domain DVKVTQSSRYLVKRTGEKVFLECVQDMDHENMFWYRQDPGLGLRLIYFSYDVKMKEKGDIPEGYSVSREKKERFSLILESASTNQTSMYLCASSPAHNGETQYFGPGTRLLVL.

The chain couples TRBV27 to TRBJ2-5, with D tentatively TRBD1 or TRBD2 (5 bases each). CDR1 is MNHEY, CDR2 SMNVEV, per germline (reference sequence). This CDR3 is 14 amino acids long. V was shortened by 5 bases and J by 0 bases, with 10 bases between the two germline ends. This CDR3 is CASSTGPHQETQYF. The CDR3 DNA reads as TGTGCCAGCAGTACGGGACCGCACCAAGAGACCCAGTACTTC.

The CDR3: CASSVGWNSYEQYF. CDR3 sequence (DNA): TGTGCCAGCAGCGTAGGGTGGAACTCCTACGAGCAGTACTTC. This sequence joins TRBV9 and TRBJ2-7; D ambiguous. The CDR3 spans 14 residues. Between the trimmed V and J ends, which lost 0 bases and 0 bases, there was a span of 7 bases. CDR1 is SGDLS, CDR2 YYNGEE, per germline.

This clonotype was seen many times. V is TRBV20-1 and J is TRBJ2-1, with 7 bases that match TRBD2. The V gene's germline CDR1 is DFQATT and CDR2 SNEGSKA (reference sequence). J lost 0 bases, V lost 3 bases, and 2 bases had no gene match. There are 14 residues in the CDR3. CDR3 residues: CSASGTNSYNEQFF. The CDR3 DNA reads TGCAGTGCTAGTGGGACTAACTCCTACAATGAGCAGTTCTTC.

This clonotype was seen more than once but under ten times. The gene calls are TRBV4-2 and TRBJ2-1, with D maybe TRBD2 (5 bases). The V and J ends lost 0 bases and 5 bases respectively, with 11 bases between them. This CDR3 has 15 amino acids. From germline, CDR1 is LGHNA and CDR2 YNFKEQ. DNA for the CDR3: TGTGCCAGCAGCCAAGAGGCGCTAGCCAACAATGAGCAGTTCTTC. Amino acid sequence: CASSQEALANNEQFF.

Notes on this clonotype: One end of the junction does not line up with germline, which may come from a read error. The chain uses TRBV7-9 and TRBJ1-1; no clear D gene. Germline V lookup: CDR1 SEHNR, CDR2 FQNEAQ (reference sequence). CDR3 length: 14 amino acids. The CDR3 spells CASSPRWVATEAFF. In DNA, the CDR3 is TGTGCCAGCAGTCCTCGATGGGTGGCCACTGAAGCTTTTTTT.

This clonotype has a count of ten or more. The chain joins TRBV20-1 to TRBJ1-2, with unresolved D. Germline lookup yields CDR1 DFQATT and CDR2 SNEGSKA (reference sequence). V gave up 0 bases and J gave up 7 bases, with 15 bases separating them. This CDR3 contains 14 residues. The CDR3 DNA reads TGCAGTGCTAGAGATCTGAGGAGTTCCGGTGGCTACACCTTC. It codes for CSARDLRSSGGYTF.

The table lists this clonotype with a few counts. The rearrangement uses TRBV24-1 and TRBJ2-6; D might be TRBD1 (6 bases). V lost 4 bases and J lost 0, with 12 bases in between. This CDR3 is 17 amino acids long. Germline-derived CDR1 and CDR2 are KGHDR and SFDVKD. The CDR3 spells CATSERTAYSGANVLTF. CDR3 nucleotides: TGTGCCACCAGTGAGAGGACAGCTTACTCTGGGGCCAACGTCCTGACTTTC.